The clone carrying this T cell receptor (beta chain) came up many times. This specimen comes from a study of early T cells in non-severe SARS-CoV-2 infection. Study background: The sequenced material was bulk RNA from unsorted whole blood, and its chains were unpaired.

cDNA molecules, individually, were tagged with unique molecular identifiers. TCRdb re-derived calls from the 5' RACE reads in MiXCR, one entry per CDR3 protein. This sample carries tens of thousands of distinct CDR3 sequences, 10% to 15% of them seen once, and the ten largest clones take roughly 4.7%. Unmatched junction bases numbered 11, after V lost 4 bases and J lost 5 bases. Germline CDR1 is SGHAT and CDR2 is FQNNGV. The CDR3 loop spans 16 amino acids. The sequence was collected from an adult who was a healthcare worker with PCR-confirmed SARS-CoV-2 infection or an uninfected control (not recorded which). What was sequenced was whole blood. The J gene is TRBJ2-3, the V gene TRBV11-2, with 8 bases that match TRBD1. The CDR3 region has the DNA TGTGCCAGCAGCTCCCGGGCAGGGGGCAGGATAGATACGCAGTATTTT. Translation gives CASSSRAGGRIDTQYF.